This T cell receptor (beta chain) emerged from a study of OX40 agonist ivuxolimab in advanced cancers. Generated by immunoSEQ multiplex PCR, the TCRdb table keeps only in-frame clones and is missing some. The table includes under 95,000 clones, 93% detected once. Germline CDR1 MGHRA, CDR2 YSYEKL. V trimming: 3 bases; J trimming: 6 bases; junction bases outside the gene matches: 8. The CDR3 is 14 residues long. With respect to this clone: The same CDR3 is also encoded by other DNA sequences in this sample.

The starting material was CD4+ or CD8+ T cells sorted from blood, obtained in a trial of the OX40 agonist ivuxolimab. This clonotype originated in an adult with an advanced solid tumor such as melanoma, head and neck, liver or kidney cancer. The chain employs TRBV4-1 and TRBJ2-7; 7 bases fit TRBD1. The CDR3 protein is CASSQTTGRLEQYF. The DNA of the CDR3 is TGCGCCAGCAGCCAGACGACAGGGCGTCTCGAGCAGTACTTC.